Described below is a single TCR beta chain sequence and its context. As yet, its antigen is unknown. The sample belongs to a study of blood T cells in healthy people across ages. General study points: With age, beta diversity per million T cells declined roughly linearly, significantly by 30 to 40. With donor CMV status unknown, expanded clonotype changes were possibly confounded.

With a J-beta primer mix and a sample-barcoded 5' primer, a second PCR ran roughly 6 to 11 cycles. CDR3-containing paired-end reads numbering at least 2.5 million came from each sample. TCRdb independently ran MiXCR on the 5' RACE reads; one entry per CDR3 protein. The sample records approximately 760,000 distinct CDR3 sequences, 20% to 30% being singletons. This CDR3 has 12 residues. The V end lost 5 bases, the J end lost 2 bases, and 9 bases lay between the germline ends. Germline V gives CDR1 DFQATT, CDR2 SNEGSKA (reference sequence). These data were also reused for a study on T cells of mothers and their children.

Sequenced material: blood. This clonotype originated in a boy aged 5-17 years in good health. The gene calls are TRBV20-1 and TRBJ2-5; D is unresolved. The CDR3 here is CSAFSEQETQYF. For the CDR3, the DNA is TGCAGTGCTTTCAGTGAACAAGAGACCCAGTACTTC.